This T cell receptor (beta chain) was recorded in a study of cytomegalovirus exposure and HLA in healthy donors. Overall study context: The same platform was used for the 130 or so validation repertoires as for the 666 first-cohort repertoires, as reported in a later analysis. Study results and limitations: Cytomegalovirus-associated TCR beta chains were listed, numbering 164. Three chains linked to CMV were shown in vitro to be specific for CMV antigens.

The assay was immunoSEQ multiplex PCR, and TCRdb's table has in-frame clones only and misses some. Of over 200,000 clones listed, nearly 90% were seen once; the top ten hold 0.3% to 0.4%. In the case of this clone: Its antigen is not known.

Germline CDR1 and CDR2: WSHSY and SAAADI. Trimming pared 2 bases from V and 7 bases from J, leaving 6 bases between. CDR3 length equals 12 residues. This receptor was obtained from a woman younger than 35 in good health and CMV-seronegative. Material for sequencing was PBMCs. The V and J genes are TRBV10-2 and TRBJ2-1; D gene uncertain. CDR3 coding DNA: TGCGCCAGCAGTGAGGTCCTAAATGAGCAGTTCTTC. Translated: CASSEVLNEQFF.